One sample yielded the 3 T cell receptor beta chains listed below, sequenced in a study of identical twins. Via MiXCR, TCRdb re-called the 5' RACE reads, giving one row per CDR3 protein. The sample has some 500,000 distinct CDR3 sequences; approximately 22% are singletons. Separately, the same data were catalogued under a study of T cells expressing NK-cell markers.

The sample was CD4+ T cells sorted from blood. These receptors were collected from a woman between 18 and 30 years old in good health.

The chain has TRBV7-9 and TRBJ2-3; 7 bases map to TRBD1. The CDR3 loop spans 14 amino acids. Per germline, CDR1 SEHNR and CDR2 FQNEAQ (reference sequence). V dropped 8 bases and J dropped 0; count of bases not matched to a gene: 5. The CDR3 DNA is TGTGCCAGCGGGCGACAGGGCAGCACAGATACGCAGTATTTT. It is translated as CASGRQGSTDTQYF.

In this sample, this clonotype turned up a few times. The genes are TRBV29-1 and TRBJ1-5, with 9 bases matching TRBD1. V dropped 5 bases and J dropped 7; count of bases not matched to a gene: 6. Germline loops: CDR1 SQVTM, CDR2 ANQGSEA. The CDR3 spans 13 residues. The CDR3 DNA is TGCAGCGTTCGGGGACAGGGCGGACAGCCCCAGCATTTT. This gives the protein CSVRGQGGQPQHF.

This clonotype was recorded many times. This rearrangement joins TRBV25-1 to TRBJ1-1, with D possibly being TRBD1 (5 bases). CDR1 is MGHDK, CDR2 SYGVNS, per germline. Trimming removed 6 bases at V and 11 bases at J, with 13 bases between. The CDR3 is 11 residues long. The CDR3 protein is CASRGLGDAFF. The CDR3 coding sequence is TGTGCCAGCAGGGGGTTGGGGGACGCTTTCTTT.